A single sample gave rise to the 31 T cell receptor beta chains below, sequenced in a study of radiotherapy plus CTLA-4 blockade in lung cancer. Repertoires were generated with immunoSEQ multiplex PCR, while TCRdb's copy carries only in-frame clones and drops some. The sample lists some 35,000 clones; 85% were seen once. The material was peripheral blood, obtained from a patient treated with radiotherapy plus ipilimumab. These receptors were taken from a human donor with non-small cell lung cancer who had stable disease on radiotherapy plus ipilimumab.

The V and J genes are TRBV2 and TRBJ2-2, with 9 bases aligning to TRBD2. The germline V gene encodes CDR1 SNHLY and CDR2 FYNNEI. With 8 bases clipped from V and 3 bases from J, the junction kept 4 bases outside the gene matches. The CDR3 loop spans 14 amino acids. The CDR3 is CASVAGEYTGELFF. As DNA, the CDR3 is TGTGCCAGCGTAGCGGGAGAGTACACCGGGGAGCTGTTTTTT. Full variable domain (missing parts from reference TRBV2 and TRBJ2-2): EPEVTQTPSHQVTQMGQEVILRCVPISNHLYFYWYRQILGQKVEFLVSFYNNEISEKSEIFDDQFSVERPDGSNFTLKIRSTKLEDSAMYFCASVAGEYTGELFFGEGSRLTVL.

This clone was counted between two and nine times. An end of the junction differs from the germline gene, which may be a read error. The V call is TRBV5-6, the J call TRBJ2-7; TRBD2 aligns across 12 bases. CDR1 and CDR2 from the germline V gene are SGHDT and YYEEEE. The CDR3 runs to 15 residues. Written as DNA, the CDR3 is TGCGCCAGCAGCCCGGGGACTAGCGGGCGGTACGAGCAGTACTTC. Its protein is CASSPGTSGRYEQYF.

The rearrangement uses TRBV9 and TRBJ1-1; 9 bases align to TRBD1. V was pared by 4 bases and J by 3 bases, with 4 bases of the junction left unmatched. CDR3 length equals 14 residues. Germline CDR1 SGDLS, CDR2 YYNGEE. The CDR3 bases are TGTGCCAGCAGCCCAGGGGACAGGGACACTGAAGCTTTCTTT. This encodes CASSPGDRDTEAFF.

The rearrangement joins TRBV18 to TRBJ1-2; D is uncertain. Germline V gene data show CDR1 as KGHSH and CDR2 as LQKENI. The V end was cut by 1 base, the J end by 2 bases, with 11 bases between. This CDR3 region has 15 residues. This chain's CDR3 is CASSPLGQINYGYTF. Written as DNA, the CDR3 is TGTGCCAGCTCACCACTTGGGCAGATAAACTATGGCTACACCTTC.

The chain couples TRBV7-9 to TRBJ1-2; a possible D gene is TRBD1 (5 bases). Germline V CDR1 and CDR2: SEHNR, FQNEAQ (reference sequence). Deletions cut 1 base from V and 6 bases from J, with 12 bases between. This CDR3 contains 14 residues. CDR3 in amino acids: CASSLGGTAHGYTF. In nucleotides, the CDR3 is TGTGCCAGCAGCTTAGGGGGGACTGCTCATGGCTACACCTTC. Filled out from reference TRBV7-9 and TRBJ1-2, the complete variable domain reads DTGVSQNPRHKITKRGQNVTFRCDPISEHNRLYWYRQTLGQGPEFLTYFQNEAQLEKSRLLSDRFSAERPKGSFSTLEIQRTEQGDSAMYLCASSLGGTAHGYTFGSGTRLTVV.

The chain is built from TRBV19 and TRBJ1-4; D possibly corresponds to TRBD1 (5 bases). This CDR3 contains 16 residues. Looked up from germline, CDR1 is LNHDA and CDR2 is SQIVND (reference sequence). V was trimmed by 2 bases and J by 0 bases, leaving 10 bases between them. The chain's CDR3 is CASSIRGSATNEKLFF. Written as DNA, the CDR3 is TGTGCCAGTAGTATAAGGGGCAGCGCAACTAATGAAAAACTGTTTTTT.

The chain has TRBV10-3 and TRBJ1-1, with D hard to call. Deletions cut 7 bases from V and 1 base from J, with 7 bases between. Germline lookup yields CDR1 ENHRY and CDR2 SYGVKD. This CDR3 has 12 amino acids. CDR3 region: CAITAGNTEAFF. CDR3 nucleotides: TGTGCCATCACCGCCGGGAACACTGAAGCTTTCTTT.

CDR3 in amino acids: CASSHGTGGPYEQYF. CDR3 nucleotides: TGTGCCAGTAGTCACGGGACAGGGGGGCCCTACGAGCAGTACTTC. V is TRBV19 and J is TRBJ2-5, with 11 bases matching TRBD1. The end of the DNA is better explained by TRBJ2-7, so the J call may be wrong. This CDR3 is built from 15 residues. Per the germline V gene, CDR1 is LNHDA and CDR2 is SQIVND (reference sequence).

The chain employs TRBV11-2 and TRBJ2-7; the D gene is possibly TRBD2 (6 bases). Germline V gene sequence: CDR1 SGHAT, CDR2 FQNNGV. The CDR3 sequence is 15 residues long. V was trimmed by 2 bases and J by 2 bases, leaving 13 bases between them. The CDR3, as DNA: TGTGCCAGCAGCTTAACGGAGCGGGCGACCTACGAGCAGTACTTC. It is translated as CASSLTERATYEQYF.

The chain joins TRBV6-5 to TRBJ1-1; TRBD1 aligns across 7 bases. Germline-derived CDR1 and CDR2 are MNHEY and SVGAGI. The CDR3 is made up of 13 amino acids. The V segment lost 4 bases and the J segment 7 bases; nucleotides outside the gene matches: 6. DNA of the CDR3: TGTGCCAGCAGTTGGGGCCGGGACAGTGAAGCTTTCTTT. Its protein is CASSWGRDSEAFF.

This chain links TRBV9 with TRBJ2-2; TRBD1 aligns across 8 bases. Germline CDR1 is SGDLS and CDR2 is YYNGEE. V lost 3 bases to trimming and J lost 5 bases; unmatched junction nucleotides: 9. The CDR3 sequence is 16 residues long. The CDR3 spells CASSAPDRARTGELFF. The DNA of the CDR3 is TGTGCCAGCAGCGCCCCGGACAGGGCGCGGACCGGGGAGCTGTTTTTT. The variable domain in full, with the rest retrieved from reference TRBV9 and TRBJ2-2, is DSGVTQTPKHLITATGQRVTLRCSPRSGDLSVYWYQQSLDQGLQFLIQYYNGEERAKGNILERFSAQQFPDLHSELNLSSLELGDSALYFCASSAPDRARTGELFFGEGSRLTVL.

The chain combines TRBV9 with TRBJ2-1; 13 nucleotides line up with TRBD2. Per the germline V gene, CDR1 is SGDLS and CDR2 is YYNGEE. After removal of 7 bases from V and 4 bases from J, the junction contained 8 bases not matched to a gene. This CDR3 is 16 amino acids long. CDR3 sequence reads: CASVRTSGSPYNEQFF. CDR3 nucleotides: TGTGCCAGCGTAAGGACTAGCGGGAGTCCGTACAATGAGCAGTTCTTC.

The chain has TRBV6-5 and TRBJ1-2; D is possibly TRBD1 (6 bases). The V gene lost 7 bases and the J gene lost 4 bases, with 19 bases spanning the gap. Germline values: CDR1 MNHEY, CDR2 SVGAGI. CDR3 size: 15 residues. The CDR3 is CASTSSFQGTYGYTF. Written as DNA, the CDR3 is TGTGCCAGCACCTCCTCATTTCAGGGGACCTATGGCTACACCTTC.

The chain couples TRBV14 to TRBJ2-3, with D possibly TRBD1 on 6 matching bases. The CDR3 has 15 residues. V was trimmed by 0 bases and J by 6 bases, leaving 13 bases between them. Germline loops: CDR1 SGHDN, CDR2 FVKESK. CDR3 sequence reads: CASSQENRVMDTQYF. CDR3 DNA: TGTGCCAGCAGCCAAGAAAACAGGGTCATGGATACGCAGTATTTT.

This sequence joins TRBV6-5 and TRBJ2-1; 11 bases are a match to TRBD2. Germline V CDR1 and CDR2: MNHEY, SVGAGI. V dropped 6 bases and J dropped 3; count of bases not matched to a gene: 1. The CDR3 is 14 residues long. Here the CDR3 reads CASRGTSGYNEQFF. CDR3 nucleotides: TGTGCCAGCAGGGGGACTAGCGGCTACAATGAGCAGTTCTTC.

This chain links TRBV28 with TRBJ1-3; 7 nucleotides line up with TRBD1. This CDR3 contains 15 residues. V lost 6 bases, J lost 3 bases, and 8 bases stayed unmatched. The germline V gene encodes CDR1 MDHEN and CDR2 SYDVKM. CDR3 DNA sequence: TGTGCCAGCAGATTTACAGGGGTTGATGGAAACACCATATATTTT. Translation: CASRFTGVDGNTIYF.

This clone showed up just a few times. The CDR3 region has the DNA TGTGCCTGGAGGAGGGACAGATCTAACTATGGCTACACCTTC. Residues: CAWRRDRSNYGYTF. The chain employs TRBV30 and TRBJ1-2; 7 bases line up with TRBD1. The CDR3 loop spans 14 amino acids. V gave up 3 bases and J gave up 0 bases; unmatched junction bases: 4. In germline, CDR1 is GTSNPN, CDR2 SVGIG (reference sequence).

V and J are TRBV4-2 and TRBJ2-2; D remains ambiguous. The CDR3 consists of 14 residues. V was pared by 0 bases and J by 4 bases, with 6 bases between. Per germline, CDR1 LGHNA and CDR2 YNFKEQ. CDR3 bases: TGTGCCAGCAGCCAAGATTCGGGCACCGGGGAGCTGTTTTTT. Its protein product is CASSQDSGTGELFF.

In its sample, this clone was seen once. This CDR3 reads CASSPRGQGALEQYF. The CDR3 nucleotides are TGTGCCAGTAGCCCGAGGGGACAGGGGGCGCTTGAGCAGTACTTC. The genes are TRBV19 and TRBJ2-7, with 12 bases matching TRBD1. The germline V gene encodes CDR1 LNHDA and CDR2 SQIVND (reference sequence). Germline trimming cut 6 bases from V and 7 bases from J; bases unmatched to any gene: 10. The CDR3 has 15 residues. The whole variable domain, filled in from reference TRBV19 and TRBJ2-7, reads DGGITQSPKYLFRKEGQNVTLSCEQNLNHDAMYWYRQDPGQGLRLIYYSQIVNDFQKGDIAEGYSVSREKKESFPLTVTSAQKNPTAFYLCASSPRGQGALEQYFGPGTRLTVT.

The sample holds one count of this clone. The chain employs TRBV5-5 and TRBJ1-1; no clear D gene. Trimming cost V 4 bases and J 7 bases, with 17 bases left between them. CDR1 and CDR2 from the germline V gene are SGHKS and YYEKEE (reference sequence). CDR3 length: 14 residues. CDR3 sequence: CASSVTSGSSEAFF. CDR3 sequence (DNA): TGTGCCAGCAGCGTAACCTCGGGGAGTAGTGAAGCTTTCTTT.

This chain links TRBV28 with TRBJ2-7; D might be TRBD2 (6 bases). Germline V gene lookup returns CDR1 MDHEN and CDR2 SYDVKM. With 6 bases removed from V and 2 bases from J, the gap between germline ends came to 14 bases. This CDR3 spans 14 amino acids. CDR3 DNA sequence: TGTGCCAGCAGCCCACGGGGGTACCCCTACGAGCAGTACTTC. Protein: CASSPRGYPYEQYF. Filled out from reference TRBV28 and TRBJ2-7, the complete variable domain reads DVKVTQSSRYLVKRTGEKVFLECVQDMDHENMFWYRQDPGLGLRLIYFSYDVKMKEKGDIPEGYSVSREKKERFSLILESASTNQTSMYLCASSPRGYPYEQYFGPGTRLTVT.

The gene calls are TRBV27 and TRBJ1-2; D uncertain. The length of the CDR3 is 14 residues. The ends were cut back, 2 bases at V and 5 bases at J, with 12 bases in the middle. Germline CDR1 is MNHEY and CDR2 is SMNVEV (reference sequence). CDR3 DNA: TGTGCCAGCAGTTTAGATCCGTCTATATATGGCTACACCTTC. It translates to CASSLDPSIYGYTF.

The chain is built from TRBV11-2 and TRBJ1-4, with D tentatively TRBD1 (5 bases). Germline V CDR1 and CDR2: SGHAT, FQNNGV. Trimming removed 6 bases at V and 3 bases at J, with 11 bases between. This CDR3 comprises 14 residues. The CDR3, as DNA: TGTGCCAGCAGGCCCACGGGGGCTAATGAAAAACTGTTTTTT. This translates into CASRPTGANEKLFF. Together with reference TRBV11-2 and TRBJ1-4, the CDR3 gives the full variable domain: EAGVAQSPRYKIIEKRQSVAFWCNPISGHATLYWYQQILGQGPKLLIQFQNNGVVDDSQLPKDRFSAERLKGVDSTLKIQPAKLEDSAVYLCASRPTGANEKLFFGSGTQLSVL.

V and J are TRBV30 and TRBJ1-1; D gene unclear. From germline, CDR1 is GTSNPN and CDR2 SVGIG (reference sequence). The CDR3 is 13 residues long. V lost 2 bases and J 0 bases, leaving 7 bases between the germline ends. This CDR3 is CAWSPVMNTEAFF. As DNA, the CDR3 is TGTGCCTGGAGTCCGGTTATGAACACTGAAGCTTTCTTT.

CDR3 protein: CASSQVSLGLPRDRGKKLFF. DNA of the CDR3: TGCGCCAGCAGCCAAGTCTCCCTGGGCCTCCCTCGGGACAGGGGGAAAAAACTGTTTTTT. This chain uses TRBV4-1 with TRBJ1-4; 11 positions match TRBD1. The CDR3 consists of 20 residues. The V gene's germline CDR1 is MGHRA and CDR2 YSYEKL. V shed 1 base, J shed 9 bases, and the junction held 19 bases outside the gene matches.

In nucleotides, the CDR3 is TGTGCCAGCTCACCCCGACTAACCACCGGGGAGCTGTTTTTT. Amino acids: CASSPRLTTGELFF. The chain couples TRBV18 to TRBJ2-2; perhaps TRBD2 as D (5 bases). Trimming cost V 3 bases and J 4 bases, with 9 bases left between them. CDR1 and CDR2 from the germline V gene are KGHSH and LQKENI. The CDR3 spans 14 residues.

The chain is built from TRBV5-6 and TRBJ2-1, with D unresolved. CDR1 is SGHDT and CDR2 is YYEEEE in the germline V gene. The CDR3 has 13 residues. With 0 bases removed from V and 5 bases from J, the gap between germline ends came to 6 bases. The CDR3 bases are TGTGCCAGCAGCTTGGATCCGGACAATGAGCAGTTCTTC. Its translation: CASSLDPDNEQFF.

This chain links TRBV7-2 with TRBJ2-1, with TRBD2 identical over 12 bases. The trim removed 6 bases at V and 4 bases at J, leaving 7 bases unmatched. Germline CDR1 reads SGHTA; CDR2 reads FQGNSA. The CDR3 is 16 amino acids. CDR3 residues: CASRHILAGGYNEQFF. The DNA for the CDR3 is TGTGCCAGCAGGCATATCCTAGCGGGAGGGTACAATGAGCAGTTCTTC.

The rearrangement links TRBV11-2 to TRBJ2-7; 11 bases line up with TRBD2. The germline CDR1 and CDR2 sequences are SGHAT and FQNNGV. The CDR3 is 17 residues long. With 5 bases clipped from V and 9 bases from J, the junction kept 18 bases outside the gene matches. CDR3 coding DNA: TGTGCCAGCAGCCGTACGCAAGGGACTAGCGGAGGTGGTGGGCAGTACTTC. Its translation is CASSRTQGTSGGGGQYF.

This chain links TRBV5-1 with TRBJ1-1, with 9 bases fitting TRBD1. Germline V CDR1 and CDR2: SGHRS, YFSETQ. With V trimmed by 1 base and J by 5 bases, 6 bases remained unmatched. The CDR3 is made up of 15 amino acids. CDR3 DNA: TGCGCCAGCAGCTTGACAGGGGGCCGGCGGACTGAAGCTTTCTTT. Translated: CASSLTGGRRTEAFF.

The genes are TRBV2 and TRBJ2-1, with 12 bases that match TRBD2. The J segment lost 10 bases and the V segment lost 8 bases, leaving 12 bases of the junction unmatched. The CDR3 runs 15 residues. CDR1 is SNHLY and CDR2 is FYNNEI in the germline V gene. The chain's CDR3 is CASLGELAGGSEQFF. Here the CDR3 DNA reads TGTGCCAGCCTCGGGGAACTAGCGGGAGGCAGCGAGCAGTTCTTC.